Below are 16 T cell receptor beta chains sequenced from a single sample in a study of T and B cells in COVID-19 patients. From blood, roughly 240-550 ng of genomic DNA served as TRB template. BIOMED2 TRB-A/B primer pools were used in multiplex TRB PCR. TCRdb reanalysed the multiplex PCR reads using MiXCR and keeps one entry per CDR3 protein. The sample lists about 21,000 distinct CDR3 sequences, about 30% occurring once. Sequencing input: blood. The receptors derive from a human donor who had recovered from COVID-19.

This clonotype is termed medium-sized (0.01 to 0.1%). CDR3 amino acids: CASSLDGGLEQYF. The CDR3 nucleotides are TGTGCCAGCAGCTTAGATGGGGGGCTCGAGCAGTACTTC. This chain connects TRBV11-3 to TRBJ2-7; the D call may be TRBD1 or TRBD2 (6 bases each). The CDR3 totals 13 residues. Germline CDR1 SGHNT, CDR2 YENEEA. V lost 0 bases and J lost 6, with 9 bases in between.

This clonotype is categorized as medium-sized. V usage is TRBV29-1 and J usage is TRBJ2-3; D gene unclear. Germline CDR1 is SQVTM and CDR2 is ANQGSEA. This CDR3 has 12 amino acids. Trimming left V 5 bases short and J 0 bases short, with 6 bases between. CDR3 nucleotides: TGCAGCGTTCCCTTTAGCACAGATACGCAGTATTTT. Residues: CSVPFSTDTQYF.

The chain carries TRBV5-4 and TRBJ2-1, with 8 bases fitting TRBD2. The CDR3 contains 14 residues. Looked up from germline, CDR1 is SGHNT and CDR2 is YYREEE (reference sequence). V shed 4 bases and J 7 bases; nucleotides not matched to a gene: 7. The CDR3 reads CASSEAGTRNEQFF. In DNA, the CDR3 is TGTGCCAGCAGCGAGGCCGGGACTAGAAATGAGCAGTTCTTC.

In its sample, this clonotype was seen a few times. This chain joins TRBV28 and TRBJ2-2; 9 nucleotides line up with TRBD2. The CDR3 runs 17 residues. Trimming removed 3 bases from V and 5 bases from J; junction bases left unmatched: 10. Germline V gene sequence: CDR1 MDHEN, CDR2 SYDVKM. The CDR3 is CASSFYWASGGTGELFF. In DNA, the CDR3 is TGTGCCAGCAGTTTTTACTGGGCGAGCGGGGGGACCGGGGAGCTGTTTTTT.

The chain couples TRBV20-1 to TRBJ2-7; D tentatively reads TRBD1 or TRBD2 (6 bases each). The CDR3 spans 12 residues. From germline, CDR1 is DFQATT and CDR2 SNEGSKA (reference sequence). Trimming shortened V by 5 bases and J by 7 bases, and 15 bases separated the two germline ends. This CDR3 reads CSASLGGREQYF. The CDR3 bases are TGCAGTGCTTCTTTGGGGGGCCGGGAGCAGTACTTC.

Here the CDR3 reads CSASTGVAGSLYEAFF. The CDR3 DNA is TGCAGTGCTAGTACAGGGGTCGCTGGGTCCCTTTATGAAGCTTTCTTT. The V call is TRBV20-1, the J call TRBJ1-1; the match to TRBD1 covers 7 bases. The CDR3 has 16 residues. V dropped 3 bases and J dropped 7; count of bases not matched to a gene: 17. Germline loops: CDR1 DFQATT, CDR2 SNEGSKA (reference sequence).

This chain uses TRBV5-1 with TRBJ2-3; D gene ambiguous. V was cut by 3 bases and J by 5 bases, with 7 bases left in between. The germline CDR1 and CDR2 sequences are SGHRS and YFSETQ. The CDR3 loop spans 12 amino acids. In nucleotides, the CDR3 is TGCGCCAGCAGCTCGAGCCTAGATACGCAGTATTTT. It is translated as CASSSSLDTQYF. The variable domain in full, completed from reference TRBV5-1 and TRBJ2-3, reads KAGVTQTPRYLIKTRGQQVTLSCSPISGHRSVSWYQQTPGQGLQFLFEYFSETQRNKGNFPGRFSGRQFSNSRSEMNVSTLELGDSALYLCASSSSLDTQYFGPGTRLTVL.

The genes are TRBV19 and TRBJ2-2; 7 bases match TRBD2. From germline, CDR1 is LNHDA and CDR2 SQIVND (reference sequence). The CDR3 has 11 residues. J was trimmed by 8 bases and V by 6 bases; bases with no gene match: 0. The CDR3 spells CASRAGGELFF. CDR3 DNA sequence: TGTGCCAGTAGAGCGGGGGGGGAGCTGTTTTTT. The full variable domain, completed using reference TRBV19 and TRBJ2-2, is DGGITQSPKYLFRKEGQNVTLSCEQNLNHDAMYWYRQDPGQGLRLIYYSQIVNDFQKGDIAEGYSVSREKKESFPLTVTSAQKNPTAFYLCASRAGGELFFGEGSRLTVL.

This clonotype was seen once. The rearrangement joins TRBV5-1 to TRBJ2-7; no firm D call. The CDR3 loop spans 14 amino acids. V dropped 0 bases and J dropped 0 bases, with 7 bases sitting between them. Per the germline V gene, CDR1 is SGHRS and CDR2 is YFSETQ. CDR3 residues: CASSLGPPSYEQYF. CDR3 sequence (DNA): TGCGCCAGCAGCTTGGGTCCACCCTCCTACGAGCAGTACTTC.

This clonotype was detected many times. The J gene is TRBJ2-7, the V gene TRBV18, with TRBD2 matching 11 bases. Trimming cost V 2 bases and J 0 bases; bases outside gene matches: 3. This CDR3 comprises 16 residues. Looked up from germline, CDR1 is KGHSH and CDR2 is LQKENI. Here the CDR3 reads CASSPSGTSGSYEQYF. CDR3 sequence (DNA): TGTGCCAGCTCACCATCCGGGACTAGCGGCTCCTACGAGCAGTACTTC.

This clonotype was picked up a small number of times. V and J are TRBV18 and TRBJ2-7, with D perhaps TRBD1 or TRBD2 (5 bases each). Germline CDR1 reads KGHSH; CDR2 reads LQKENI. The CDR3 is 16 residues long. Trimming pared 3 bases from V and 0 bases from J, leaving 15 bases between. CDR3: CASSPGVDRASYEQYF. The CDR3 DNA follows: TGTGCCAGCTCACCGGGGGTGGACCGAGCCTCCTACGAGCAGTACTTC. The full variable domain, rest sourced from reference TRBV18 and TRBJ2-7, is NAGVMQNPRHLVRRRGQEARLRCSPMKGHSHVYWYRQLPEEGLKFMVYLQKENIIDESGMPKERFSAEFPKEGPSILRIQQVVRGDSAAYFCASSPGVDRASYEQYFGPGTRLTVT.

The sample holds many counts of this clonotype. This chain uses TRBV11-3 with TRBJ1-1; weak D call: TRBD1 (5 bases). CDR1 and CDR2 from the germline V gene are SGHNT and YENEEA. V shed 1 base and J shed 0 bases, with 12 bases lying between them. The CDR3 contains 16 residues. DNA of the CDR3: TGTGCCAGCAGCTTAGGGGGGAGCCTCATGAACACTGAAGCTTTCTTT. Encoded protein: CASSLGGSLMNTEAFF. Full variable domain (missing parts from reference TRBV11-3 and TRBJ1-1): EAGVVQSPRYKIIEKKQPVAFWCNPISGHNTLYWYLQNLGQGPELLIRYENEEAVDDSQLPKDRFSAERLKGVDSTLKIQPAELGDSAVYLCASSLGGSLMNTEAFFGQGTRLTVV.

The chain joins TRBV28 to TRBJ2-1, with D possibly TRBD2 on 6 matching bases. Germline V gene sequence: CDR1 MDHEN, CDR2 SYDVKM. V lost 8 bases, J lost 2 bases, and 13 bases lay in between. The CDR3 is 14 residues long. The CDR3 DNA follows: TGTGCCAGCCGCGAGCGGGTTACCTACAATGAGCAGTTCTTC. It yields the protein CASRERVTYNEQFF. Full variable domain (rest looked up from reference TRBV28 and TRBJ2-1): DVKVTQSSRYLVKRTGEKVFLECVQDMDHENMFWYRQDPGLGLRLIYFSYDVKMKEKGDIPEGYSVSREKKERFSLILESASTNQTSMYLCASRERVTYNEQFFGPGTRLTVL.

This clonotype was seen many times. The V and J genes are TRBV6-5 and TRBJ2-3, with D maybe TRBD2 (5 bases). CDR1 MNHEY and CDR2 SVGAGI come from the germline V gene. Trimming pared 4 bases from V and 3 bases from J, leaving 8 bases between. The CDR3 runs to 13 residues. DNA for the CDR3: TGTGCCAGCAGTTCGCCGGGAACAGATACGCAGTATTTT. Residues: CASSSPGTDTQYF.

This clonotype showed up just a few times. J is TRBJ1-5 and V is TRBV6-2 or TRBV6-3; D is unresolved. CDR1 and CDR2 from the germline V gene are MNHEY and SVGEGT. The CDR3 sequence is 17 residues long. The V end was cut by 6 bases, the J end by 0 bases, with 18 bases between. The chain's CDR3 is CASSLPPWGGSNQPQHF. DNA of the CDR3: TGTGCCAGCAGCCTCCCGCCTTGGGGTGGTAGCAATCAGCCCCAGCATTTT.

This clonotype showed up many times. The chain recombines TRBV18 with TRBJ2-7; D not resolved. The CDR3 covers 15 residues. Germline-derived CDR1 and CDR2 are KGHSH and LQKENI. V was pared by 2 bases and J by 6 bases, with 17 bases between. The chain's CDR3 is CASSPAVVPSGEQYF. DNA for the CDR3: TGTGCCAGCTCACCAGCCGTCGTCCCTTCGGGCGAGCAGTACTTC.